These 32 T cell receptor beta chains originate from one sample sequenced in a study of blood T cell repertoires in COVID-19. The assay was immunoSEQ multiplex PCR, and TCRdb's table has in-frame clones only and misses some. The repertoire holds under 250,000 clones, with about 83% as singletons. The sample comprised peripheral blood. The receptors shown here come from a man aged 45-65 years with acute or convalescent COVID-19.

This chain links TRBV27 with TRBJ1-4; unclear D gene. This CDR3 spans 14 amino acids. Deletions cut 6 bases from V and 0 bases from J, with 8 bases between. From germline, CDR1 is MNHEY and CDR2 SMNVEV (reference sequence). CDR3 amino acids: CASRVTATNEKLFF. For the CDR3, the DNA is TGTGCCAGCAGGGTGACTGCAACTAATGAAAAACTGTTTTTT.

This chain connects TRBV5-4 to TRBJ2-7; a weak D match, TRBD1 (6 bases). The germline V gene has CDR1 SGHNT and CDR2 YYREEE (reference sequence). V lost 0 bases and J lost 6, with 13 bases in between. The CDR3 consists of 14 residues. The CDR3 here is CASSLDSTRGEQYF. The CDR3 DNA reads TGTGCCAGCAGCTTGGATAGTACCAGGGGCGAGCAGTACTTC.

The rearrangement links TRBV6-2 or TRBV6-3 to TRBJ1-2; the match to TRBD1 covers 11 bases. CDR3 length: 19 residues. In germline, CDR1 is MNHEY, CDR2 SVGEGT. Trimming at V came to 2 bases and at J to 4 bases, leaving 15 bases not matched to a gene. The CDR3 bases are TGTGCCAGCAGTTACCCTTCCGGGACAGGGGGAATCCTGGGCTATGGCTACACCTTC. Protein: CASSYPSGTGGILGYGYTF.

The chain couples TRBV30 to TRBJ2-2; D is undetermined. This CDR3 has 18 residues. In germline, CDR1 is GTSNPN, CDR2 SVGIG (reference sequence). Trimming stripped 1 base from V and 6 bases from J, with 24 bases between. The CDR3 DNA is TGTGCCTGGAGTGCCTACCTCCTTATCCAGGAAAGGTCCGGGGAGCTGTTTTTT. As protein: CAWSAYLLIQERSGELFF.

For the CDR3, the DNA is TGTGCCAGCAGCCCCACGGGACAATCTTACGAGCAGTACTTC. Its protein is CASSPTGQSYEQYF. V and J are TRBV7-9 and TRBJ2-7; the D gene is possibly TRBD1 (6 bases). The CDR3 runs to 14 residues. The V and J ends lost 5 bases and 4 bases respectively, with 15 bases between them. CDR1 and CDR2 from the germline V gene are SEHNR and FQNEAQ (reference sequence).

The rearrangement uses TRBV7-8 and TRBJ2-1, with a possible D match to TRBD2 (6 bases). CDR3 length: 20 amino acids. From germline, CDR1 is SGHVS and CDR2 FQNEAQ. V gave up 0 bases and J gave up 0 bases, with 21 bases separating them. The CDR3 coding sequence is TGTGCCAGCAGCTTAGCGTCTCGGACTACCACAGTAAGCTCCTACAATGAGCAGTTCTTC. Encoded protein: CASSLASRTTTVSSYNEQFF.

This chain links TRBV18 with TRBJ2-3; 8 bases fit TRBD2. This CDR3 contains 17 residues. CDR1 is KGHSH, CDR2 LQKENI, per germline. The ends lost 1 base at V and 4 bases at J; junction bases unmatched: 10. CDR3 region: CASSPRGSGGGPDTQYF. For the CDR3, the DNA is TGTGCCAGCTCACCACGGGGGAGCGGGGGCGGCCCAGATACGCAGTATTTT.

CDR3 sequence reads: CAISEPPGLAGGYEQYF. CDR3 sequence (DNA): TGTGCCATCAGTGAGCCCCCGGGGCTAGCGGGTGGATACGAGCAGTACTTC. V and J are TRBV10-3 and TRBJ2-7, with 8 nucleotides matching TRBD2. Germline V CDR1 and CDR2: ENHRY, SYGVKD. V shed 2 bases and J 4 bases; nucleotides not matched to a gene: 13. The CDR3 runs 17 residues.

This sequence joins TRBV15 and TRBJ2-1, with unresolved D. Between the trimmed V and J ends, which lost 1 base and 4 bases, there was a span of 5 bases. Germline V lookup: CDR1 LNHNV, CDR2 YYDKDF (reference sequence). The CDR3 totals 13 residues. For the CDR3, the DNA is TGTGCCACCAGCAGAGGCGGATACAATGAGCAGTTCTTC. Translated, it gives CATSRGGYNEQFF. Full variable domain (outside the CDR3, taken from reference TRBV15 and TRBJ2-1): DAMVIQNPRYQVTQFGKPVTLSCSQTLNHNVMYWYQQKSSQAPKLLFHYYDKDFNNEADTPDNFQSRRPNTSFCFLDIRSPGLGDTAMYLCATSRGGYNEQFFGPGTRLTVL.

The V call is TRBV5-1, the J call TRBJ2-1; D gene unclear. CDR1 is SGHRS, CDR2 YFSETQ, per germline. The V end was cut by 0 bases, the J end by 3 bases, with 10 bases between. This CDR3 is 15 amino acids long. CDR3 DNA sequence: TGCGCCAGCAGCTTGGCCGGCACTATCTACAATGAGCAGTTCTTC. Translated, it gives CASSLAGTIYNEQFF.

This rearrangement joins TRBV7-3 to TRBJ2-5, with 7 bases fitting TRBD2. Germline CDR1 is SGHTA and CDR2 is FQGTGA. This CDR3 contains 13 residues. V lost 3 bases, J lost 4 bases, and 2 bases stayed unmatched. The CDR3 DNA follows: TGTGCCAGCAGCTTCGCGGGAGCAGAGACCCAGTACTTC. Translating it yields CASSFAGAETQYF.

This clone appeared a few times. This chain uses TRBV5-1 with TRBJ1-1; 9 bases are a match to TRBD1. After removal of 1 base from V and 4 bases from J, the junction contained 5 bases not matched to a gene. There are 15 residues in the CDR3. Germline CDR1 and CDR2: SGHRS and YFSETQ. CDR3 nucleotides: TGCGCCAGCAGCTTGTTGACAGGGGGTCTCACTGAAGCTTTCTTT. Translation: CASSLLTGGLTEAFF.

This clone appeared a single time. This sequence joins TRBV6-5 and TRBJ1-5; D possibly corresponds to TRBD1 (5 bases). V was trimmed by 6 bases and J by 7 bases, leaving 13 bases between them. The CDR3 is 13 amino acids. Germline assignment: CDR1 MNHEY and CDR2 SVGAGI. The CDR3 here is CASSLRARQPQHF. The CDR3, as DNA: TGTGCCAGCAGCCTCAGGGCGAGGCAGCCCCAGCATTTT.

The chain carries TRBV2 and TRBJ2-7; D is unresolved. Trimming shortened V by 3 bases and J by 4 bases, and 13 bases separated the two germline ends. The CDR3 runs to 14 residues. CDR1 SNHLY and CDR2 FYNNEI come from the germline V gene. The DNA for the CDR3 is TGTGCCAGCAGTGATGTACTTGGAGTATACGAGCAGTACTTC. Translated: CASSDVLGVYEQYF.

The rearrangement uses TRBV15 and TRBJ1-5; unclear D gene. The CDR3 extends over 15 amino acids. V was pared by 9 bases and J by 2 bases, with 17 bases between. CDR1 and CDR2 (germline): LNHNV, YYDKDF (reference sequence). In nucleotides, the CDR3 is TGTGCCACGGGCGCAGGAGGGTGGGGCAATCAGCCCCAGCATTTT. Its translation is CATGAGGWGNQPQHF.

The table lists this clone with a few counts. The genes are TRBV5-1 and TRBJ2-7; 12 bases map to TRBD2. This CDR3 has 17 residues. The germline V gene encodes CDR1 SGHRS and CDR2 YFSETQ. Trimming at V came to 0 bases and at J to 4 bases, leaving 8 bases not matched to a gene. CDR3 loop: CASSLAPGLAGNYEQYF. The CDR3 region has the DNA TGCGCCAGCAGCTTGGCCCCAGGACTAGCGGGGAATTACGAGCAGTACTTC.

A single count supports this clone. The V call is TRBV9, the J call TRBJ2-7; weak D call: TRBD2 (6 bases). CDR3 length: 14 amino acids. V was cut by 0 bases and J by 2 bases, with 9 bases left in between. Germline CDR1 SGDLS, CDR2 YYNGEE. The CDR3 bases are TGTGCCAGCAGCGTAGCGGCGGGGCCCTACGAGCAGTACTTC. It is translated as CASSVAAGPYEQYF.

This chain joins TRBV19 and TRBJ2-1; the D gene is possibly TRBD1 (5 bases). The CDR3 is 16 residues long. Germline V gene lookup returns CDR1 LNHDA and CDR2 SQIVND (reference sequence). Trimming shortened V by 1 base and J by 8 bases, and 18 bases separated the two germline ends. The DNA for the CDR3 is TGTGCCAGTAGTATAGGACGAAGGGGCCAAGCCTATGAGCAGTTCTTC. This encodes CASSIGRRGQAYEQFF.

V usage is TRBV19 and J usage is TRBJ1-5, with D possibly matching TRBD1 (5 bases). The CDR3 sequence is 15 residues long. V lost 1 base and J lost 3, with 10 bases in between. Germline lookup yields CDR1 LNHDA and CDR2 SQIVND (reference sequence). CDR3 amino acids: CASSIGAGNNQPQHF. DNA for the CDR3: TGTGCCAGTAGTATAGGGGCAGGGAACAATCAGCCCCAGCATTTT.

The chain joins TRBV5-4 to TRBJ2-2, with 8 bases lining up with TRBD1. The J segment lost 6 bases and the V segment lost 3 bases, leaving 16 bases of the junction unmatched. There are 18 residues in the CDR3. Germline V gene data show CDR1 as SGHNT and CDR2 as YYREEE (reference sequence). In nucleotides, the CDR3 is TGTGCCAGCAGCTACCGGACAGGGAGATCCTTTAATTCCGGGGAGCTGTTTTTT. Its protein product is CASSYRTGRSFNSGELFF.

This clone was observed a few times. The chain recombines TRBV4-2 with TRBJ2-7; tentatively, D is TRBD2 (6 bases). The V and J ends lost 4 bases and 3 bases respectively, with 16 bases between them. The length of the CDR3 is 15 residues. Looked up from germline, CDR1 is LGHNA and CDR2 is YNFKEQ. The DNA for the CDR3 is TGTGCCAGCAGCCGTGTGGGACTCTCCCTCTACGAGCAGTACTTC. Its translation is CASSRVGLSLYEQYF.

This chain joins TRBV7-3 and TRBJ2-3; 10 nucleotides agree with TRBD2. The CDR3 covers 15 residues. The germline gives CDR1 SGHTA, CDR2 FQGTGA. V dropped 5 bases and J dropped 5; count of bases not matched to a gene: 7. CDR3 protein: CASSLSGGAGDTQYF. Written as DNA, the CDR3 is TGTGCCAGCAGCCTGAGCGGGGGGGCTGGAGATACGCAGTATTTT.

The J gene is TRBJ2-2, the V gene TRBV18; D is undetermined. Germline V CDR1 and CDR2: KGHSH, LQKENI. This CDR3 has 14 residues. V was pared by 0 bases and J by 6 bases, with 8 bases between. CDR3 coding DNA: TGTGCCAGCTCACCACCATATCTTCCCGGGGAGCTGTTTTTT. Translated: CASSPPYLPGELFF.

The sample holds one count of this clone. The rearrangement links TRBV28 to TRBJ1-2; no reliable D call. V was shortened by 4 bases and J by 7 bases, with 16 bases between the two germline ends. The CDR3 loop spans 14 amino acids. Germline CDR1 reads MDHEN; CDR2 reads SYDVKM. CDR3 sequence reads: CASSSPGRTPGYTF. CDR3 coding DNA: TGTGCCAGCAGTTCCCCGGGGAGGACCCCTGGCTACACCTTC.

This sequence joins TRBV4-1 and TRBJ1-4, with D unclear. Trimming took 2 bases from V and 5 from J, leaving 15 bases between them. In germline, CDR1 is MGHRA, CDR2 YSYEKL. The CDR3 has 16 residues. The chain's CDR3 is CASSQRGISSNEKLFF. The CDR3 DNA reads TGCGCCAGCAGCCAACGAGGGATTTCGTCAAATGAAAAACTGTTTTTT.

This clone was seen once. The rearrangement links TRBV11-3 to TRBJ1-1, with D possibly being TRBD1 (6 bases). Trimming removed 1 base at V and 4 bases at J, with 10 bases between. The CDR3 runs 14 residues. In germline, CDR1 is SGHNT, CDR2 YENEEA. CDR3 protein: CASSLGIGGTEAFF. The CDR3 DNA is TGTGCCAGCAGCTTAGGTATAGGGGGCACTGAAGCTTTCTTT. Combining the CDR3 with reference TRBV11-3 and TRBJ1-1 gives the whole variable domain EAGVVQSPRYKIIEKKQPVAFWCNPISGHNTLYWYLQNLGQGPELLIRYENEEAVDDSQLPKDRFSAERLKGVDSTLKIQPAELGDSAVYLCASSLGIGGTEAFFGQGTRLTVV.

This clone was detected once. This sequence joins TRBV11-2 and TRBJ1-2; 10 bases are a match to TRBD1. Trimming took 4 bases from V and 7 from J; bases not matched to a gene: 9. The CDR3 is 15 residues long. Germline V gene lookup returns CDR1 SGHAT and CDR2 FQNNGV. As DNA, the CDR3 is TGTGCCAGCAGCTCAGACAGGGGGCGGTGGGTTGGCTACACCTTC. It specifies CASSSDRGRWVGYTF.

The chain's CDR3 is CASKDRGGNQPQHF. The CDR3 DNA reads TGTGCCAGCAAGGACAGGGGGGGCAATCAGCCCCAGCATTTT. V usage is TRBV6-5 and J usage is TRBJ1-5; 10 bases match TRBD1. The CDR3 has 14 amino acids. V shed 7 bases, J shed 2 bases, and the junction held 2 bases outside the gene matches. CDR1 is MNHEY, CDR2 SVGAGI, per germline.

The chain is built from TRBV19 and TRBJ2-3, with TRBD1 matching 10 bases. This CDR3 has 15 amino acids. The ends lost 7 bases at V and 5 bases at J; junction bases unmatched: 9. Germline CDR1 and CDR2: LNHDA and SQIVND (reference sequence). CDR3: CASTKTGGLGDTQYF. Here the CDR3 DNA reads TGTGCCAGTACCAAGACAGGGGGCCTCGGAGATACGCAGTATTTT.

The chain carries TRBV11-1 and TRBJ2-7; 10 nucleotides agree with TRBD1. CDR1 is SGHAT, CDR2 FQDESV, per germline (reference sequence). The CDR3 sequence is 15 residues long. V shed 6 bases, J shed 5 bases, and the junction held 10 bases outside the gene matches. CDR3 bases: TGTGCCAGCAGTTTGCTCCGGGACAGGGGCCACGAGCAGTACTTC. Encoded protein: CASSLLRDRGHEQYF.

J is TRBJ1-2 and V is TRBV28; 9 bases line up with TRBD1. The V segment lost 0 bases and the J segment 8 bases; nucleotides outside the gene matches: 4. CDR3 length equals 14 residues. In germline, CDR1 is MDHEN, CDR2 SYDVKM. CDR3 sequence (DNA): TGTGCCAGCAGTTTATGGGGACAGGGAGAGGGCTACACCTTC. Its protein product is CASSLWGQGEGYTF.

This clone is a singleton in its sample. The chain is built from TRBV4-1 and TRBJ2-1, with TRBD1 matching over 7 bases. V lost 1 base to trimming and J lost 0 bases; unmatched junction nucleotides: 3. The germline gives CDR1 MGHRA, CDR2 YSYEKL. This CDR3 contains 16 residues. The CDR3, as DNA: TGCGCCAGCAGCCAAGTAGACAGGGACTCCTACAATGAGCAGTTCTTC. Translating it yields CASSQVDRDSYNEQFF.